This T cell receptor (beta chain) stems from a study of blood T cell repertoires in COVID-19. For the study at large: Samples of COVID-19 (acute and convalescent) were obtained from the United States, Italy and Spain.

J lost 1 base, V lost 11 bases, and 6 bases had no gene match. The CDR3 runs to 13 residues. The germline gives CDR1 ENHRY, CDR2 SYGVKD. Authors' analysis steps: Estimation of nucleated cell counts was performed using reference gene primer amplification. Libraries were prepared by immunoSEQ multiplex PCR; TCRdb keeps only in-frame clonotypes and omits some of them. The V and J calls and clone size come from that table; D and trimming were worked out from the DNA. The sample consists of approximately 70,000 clones, more than 60% of them appearing once. This clonotype was sampled from a woman between 45 and 65 years old with acute or convalescent COVID-19. J is TRBJ1-1 and V is TRBV10-3, with 8 bases fitting TRBD1. The sequenced material came from peripheral blood. CDR3 loop: CASWTGWNTEAFF. As DNA, the CDR3 is TGTGCCTCCTGGACAGGGTGGAACACTGAAGCTTTCTTT.